The present TCR beta chain was sequenced within a study of Graves' ophthalmopathy and Graves' hyperthyroidism. Study outcomes and limitations: With around 65% sensitivity and 72% to 85% specificity, the model predicted ophthalmopathy progression. Discrimination between ophthalmopathy and stable hyperthyroidism by a 13-signature model showed 85% to 90% sensitivity and about 84% specificity. Blood also contained most of the expanded thyroid clonotypes above 0.001 frequency.

Researchers took RNA transcripts and amplified TCR beta CDR3 regions from them. An initial RT-PCR round employing HTBI primers preceded a second-round multiplex PCR. TCRdb used MiXCR to reprocess the multiplex PCR reads, holding one entry per CDR3 protein. The sample carries approximately 50,000 distinct CDR3 sequences, 50% recorded once. Comments on this clonotype: Its target is not known.

CDR1 and CDR2 (germline): SGDLS, YYNGEE. This CDR3 region has 15 residues. The J segment lost 4 bases and the V segment lost 0 bases, leaving 4 bases of the junction unmatched. Sample: peripheral blood. This chain uses TRBV9 with TRBJ2-1, with 7 bases matching TRBD2. The TCR sequence derives from an adult man with Graves' ophthalmopathy. DNA of the CDR3: TGTGCCAGCAGCGTAGGAAGCGGGAAATACAATGAGCAGTTCTTC. Translation gives CASSVGSGKYNEQFF.